Below are 6 T cell receptor beta chains sequenced from a single sample in a study of human T cells and chemical hapten exposure. Time point given: patch test 2, 6 weeks after DPC sensitization. Indicated treatment: therapeutic diphenylcyclopropenone sensitization with weekly scalp DPC. TCRdb re-called the RACE reads through MiXCR, storing one row per CDR3 protein. Altogether approximately 90,000 distinct CDR3 sequences are present, 11% being singletons, with the ten largest covering under 2.5%. The sample in question was whole blood, obtained in connection with sensitization to the hapten diphenylcyclopropenone (DPC). Receptors were obtained from a man in his forties or fifties with alopecia areata. Some clones in this sample may be carry-over from other donors' samples.

The V gene is TRBV6-2 or TRBV6-3, the J gene TRBJ2-1; tentatively, D is TRBD2 (5 bases). Germline-derived CDR1 and CDR2 are MNHEY and SVGEGT. Trimming removed 5 bases from V and 15 bases from J, with 20 bases in between. The CDR3 runs to 13 residues. The CDR3: CASSLTTQSSPFF. In DNA form, the CDR3 reads TGTGCCAGCAGTCTGACTACCCAAAGCTCGCCGTTCTTC.

The chain recombines TRBV19 with TRBJ2-5; no firm D call. The CDR3 consists of 13 residues. Per the germline V gene, CDR1 is LNHDA and CDR2 is SQIVND (reference sequence). V dropped 0 bases and J dropped 6 bases, with 8 bases sitting between them. CDR3 in DNA: TGTGCCAGTAGTATAGATTGGCGGAAGACCCAGTACTTC. Protein sequence: CASSIDWRKTQYF.

This clonotype was counted only a few times. The V gene is TRBV28, the J gene TRBJ1-6; 7 bases line up with TRBD1. V gave up 5 bases and J gave up 0 bases; unmatched junction bases: 4. The CDR3 has 16 residues. Germline CDR1 and CDR2: MDHEN and SYDVKM. CDR3 amino acids: CASSTGQSSYNSPLHF. The CDR3 DNA reads TGTGCCAGCAGTACGGGACAGAGCTCCTATAATTCACCCCTCCACTTT.

V and J are TRBV28 and TRBJ2-5, with 7 bases identical to TRBD2. CDR3 size: 15 residues. In germline, CDR1 is MDHEN, CDR2 SYDVKM. With V trimmed by 7 bases and J by 2 bases, 10 bases remained unmatched. CDR3 in DNA: TGTGCCAGCACCCTGGCGGGAGCTGGACAAGAGACCCAGTACTTC. This gives the protein CASTLAGAGQETQYF.

This clonotype was detected ten times or more. The J gene is TRBJ1-1, the V gene TRBV6-6, with 8 positions matching TRBD1. Trimming took 6 bases from V and 6 from J; bases not matched to a gene: 3. The CDR3 spans 12 residues. Germline CDR1 and CDR2: MNHNY and SVGAGI (reference sequence). The CDR3 DNA reads TGTGCCAGCAGGACAGGGGTTCCTGAAGCTTTCTTT. Translating it yields CASRTGVPEAFF.

The rearrangement uses TRBV7-8 and TRBJ1-5, with 9 bases fitting TRBD1. Germline CDR1 SGHVS, CDR2 FQNEAQ. The CDR3 is made up of 16 amino acids. Trimming removed 5 bases from V and 7 bases from J; junction bases left unmatched: 12. DNA of the CDR3: TGTGCCAGCAGCCCGGGACAGGGAGGAGTCGGACAGCCCCAGCATTTT. Translated: CASSPGQGGVGQPQHF.